These 21 T cell receptor beta chains originate from one sample sequenced in a study of a mutant IDH1 vaccine in newly diagnosed glioma. Here immunoSEQ multiplex PCR was the method, and the copy in TCRdb shows in-frame clones only, minus some. This table has 85,000 to 100,000 clones, around 80% appearing once. Time point given: baseline, week 1 (first vaccination visit). As to treatment: pre-vaccination baseline after standard-of-care therapy. Sequenced material: PBMCs, taken from a glioma patient treated with radiotherapy, temozolomide or both. All receptors derive from a man aged 40-50 years with glioma.

This clone has more than one count but fewer than ten. V is TRBV7-9 and J is TRBJ2-1; D is uncertain. V lost 4 bases and J lost 1, with 17 bases in between. The CDR3 contains 17 residues. CDR1 is SEHNR, CDR2 FQNEAQ, per germline (reference sequence). The CDR3, as DNA: TGTGCCAGCAGCTCTACTGGGCGGACGAAATCCTACAATGAGCAGTTCTTC. This codes for CASSSTGRTKSYNEQFF.

The rearrangement uses TRBV7-8 and TRBJ2-7; D remains ambiguous. Germline V CDR1 and CDR2: SGHVS, FQNEAQ. The CDR3 is made up of 15 amino acids. The V and J ends lost 1 base and 2 bases respectively, with 12 bases between them. CDR3 DNA: TGTGCCAGCAGCTTAGAAGGCCAGTCGCCCTACGAGCAGTACTTC. Translation gives CASSLEGQSPYEQYF.

The rearrangement joins TRBV5-4 to TRBJ2-7; perhaps TRBD2 as D (5 bases). This CDR3 spans 15 amino acids. Trimming stripped 5 bases from V and 3 bases from J, with 18 bases between. Germline V gene data show CDR1 as SGHNT and CDR2 as YYREEE (reference sequence). CDR3 DNA: TGTGCCAGCAGTCTAGCCCAAAGCGGTATCTACGAGCAGTACTTC. Translated, it gives CASSLAQSGIYEQYF.

This chain joins TRBV6-5 and TRBJ1-4; D is uncertain. Germline CDR1 is MNHEY and CDR2 is SVGAGI. The CDR3 runs 14 residues. With 2 bases removed from V and 6 bases from J, the gap between germline ends came to 10 bases. For the CDR3, the DNA is TGTGCCAGCAGTTACAGTGACATTTATGAAAAACTGTTTTTT. Translation gives CASSYSDIYEKLFF.

The rearrangement uses TRBV28 and TRBJ2-7; a weak D match, TRBD1 (6 bases). This CDR3 is 15 amino acids long. V was trimmed by 8 bases and J by 2 bases, leaving 19 bases between them. The germline V gene encodes CDR1 MDHEN and CDR2 SYDVKM. CDR3 sequence (DNA): TGTGCCAGCGCCCCTGAGGGGGACACCCCCTACGAGCAGTACTTC. This translates into CASAPEGDTPYEQYF.

This clone was counted a single time. V gene TRBV7-2 combines with J gene TRBJ2-7; D gene uncertain. The V gene's germline CDR1 is SGHTA and CDR2 FQGNSA. The CDR3 length is 14 residues. V was clipped by 5 bases and J by 3 bases, with 14 bases between them. CDR3 in amino acids: CASSPRAIGYEQYF. The CDR3 region has the DNA TGTGCCAGCAGCCCCCGCGCTATTGGCTACGAGCAGTACTTC.

The J gene is TRBJ2-1, the V gene TRBV4-2; D is ambiguous. V was pared by 2 bases and J by 2 bases, with 13 bases between. The CDR3 is made up of 16 amino acids. The germline CDR1 and CDR2 sequences are LGHNA and YNFKEQ. This CDR3 is CASSQRVTPAYNEQFF. The DNA for the CDR3 is TGTGCCAGCAGCCAACGGGTTACCCCCGCCTACAATGAGCAGTTCTTC.

This clone was found a few times. J is TRBJ1-1 and V is TRBV7-9, with D unresolved. CDR3 length equals 15 residues. V dropped 1 base and J dropped 4 bases, with 13 bases sitting between them. Germline V gene sequence: CDR1 SEHNR, CDR2 FQNEAQ (reference sequence). The CDR3 DNA is TGTGCCAGCAGCTTAGAAGGGTCCCGAGGCACTGAAGCTTTCTTT. This codes for CASSLEGSRGTEAFF.

The genes are TRBV11-2 and TRBJ1-4, with D unclear. With 1 base removed from V and 8 bases from J, the gap between germline ends came to 8 bases. Per germline, CDR1 SGHAT and CDR2 FQNNGV. The CDR3 is 13 residues long. The CDR3 protein is CASSLAIKEKLFF. In DNA, the CDR3 is TGTGCCAGCAGCTTAGCCATTAAGGAAAAACTGTTTTTT.

This chain links TRBV9 with TRBJ1-2; D gene unclear. Germline CDR1 is SGDLS and CDR2 is YYNGEE. Trimming left V 3 bases short and J 0 bases short, with 12 bases between. The CDR3 contains 15 residues. For the CDR3, the DNA is TGTGCCAGCAGCGCCACCCCGGAAGCTAACTATGGCTACACCTTC. Amino acids: CASSATPEANYGYTF.

In this sample, this clone turned up many times. The rearrangement joins TRBV29-1 to TRBJ2-3; 7 bases map to TRBD2. After removal of 4 bases from V and 6 bases from J, the junction contained 10 bases not matched to a gene. The CDR3 has 14 amino acids. In germline, CDR1 is SQVTM, CDR2 ANQGSEA. This CDR3 is CSVASGNTRDTQYF. The CDR3 DNA sequence: TGCAGCGTTGCTAGCGGAAACACAAGGGATACGCAGTATTTT.

This chain uses TRBV2 with TRBJ2-7, with D unclear. Germline loops: CDR1 SNHLY, CDR2 FYNNEI. Trimming cost V 4 bases and J 3 bases, with 16 bases left between them. CDR3 length equals 15 residues. CDR3 region: CASSAGIYPNYEQYF. The CDR3 DNA sequence: TGTGCCAGCAGTGCTGGGATCTATCCCAACTACGAGCAGTACTTC.

The chain links TRBV6-5 to TRBJ1-6, with D perhaps TRBD1 (6 bases). Germline loops: CDR1 MNHEY, CDR2 SVGAGI. The CDR3 totals 14 residues. Trimming stripped 4 bases from V and 7 bases from J, with 11 bases between. The CDR3 DNA reads TGTGCCAGCAGTTTACAGGGTGGGAATTCACCCCTCCACTTT. This sequence encodes CASSLQGGNSPLHF.

The chain joins TRBV7-2 to TRBJ2-3; D is unresolved. This CDR3 comprises 15 residues. Germline CDR1 and CDR2: SGHTA and FQGNSA. Trimming cost V 3 bases and J 1 base, with 11 bases left between them. The CDR3 here is CASSFDGRGTDTQYF. The CDR3 bases are TGTGCCAGCAGCTTTGACGGACGAGGCACAGATACGCAGTATTTT.

This sequence joins TRBV4-2 and TRBJ2-4; no clear D. CDR3 length equals 14 residues. Germline values: CDR1 LGHNA, CDR2 YNFKEQ. V was pared by 0 bases and J by 2 bases, with 5 bases between. The CDR3 nucleotides are TGTGCCAGCAGCCAAGAGCAGCCCAAAAACATTCAGTACTTC. Translated: CASSQEQPKNIQYF.

The chain couples TRBV29-1 to TRBJ1-2; 11 positions agree with TRBD1. Trimming removed 7 bases from V and 8 bases from J; junction bases left unmatched: 3. Germline CDR1 SQVTM, CDR2 ANQGSEA. CDR3 size: 11 residues. The CDR3 DNA follows: TGCAGCGCCTGGACAGGGGGCGGCTACACCTTC. It codes for CSAWTGGGYTF. The whole variable domain, filled in from reference TRBV29-1 and TRBJ1-2, reads SAVISQKPSRDICQRGTSLTIQCQVDSQVTMMFWYRQQPGQSLTLIATANQGSEATYESGFVIDKFPISRPNLTFSTLTVSNMSPEDSSIYLCSAWTGGGYTFGSGTRLTVV.

The gene calls are TRBV14 and TRBJ2-7; D is uncertain. The V end was cut by 3 bases, the J end by 1 base, with 7 bases between. From germline, CDR1 is SGHDN and CDR2 FVKESK. The CDR3 is 13 residues long. DNA for the CDR3: TGTGCCAGCAGCCATCACGGGTCCTACGAGCAGTACTTC. Translation: CASSHHGSYEQYF.

The chain has TRBV23-1 and TRBJ2-6; 8 bases agree with TRBD1. TRBV23-1 counts as an open reading frame of uncertain function. The CDR3 consists of 19 residues. The ends lost 6 bases at V and 0 bases at J; junction bases unmatched: 13. The CDR3 nucleotides are TGCGCCAGCAGCGCCCTAACAGGACAGGGTGACTCTGGGGCCAACGTCCTGACTTTC. This encodes CASSALTGQGDSGANVLTF.

The J gene is TRBJ2-1, the V gene TRBV9, with D perhaps matching TRBD1 (6 bases). Deletions cut 4 bases from V and 5 bases from J, with 19 bases between. In germline, CDR1 is SGDLS, CDR2 YYNGEE. This CDR3 comprises 16 residues. CDR3: CASSPDARGLDNEQFF. The CDR3 coding sequence is TGTGCCAGCAGCCCGGATGCCAGGGGTTTAGACAATGAGCAGTTCTTC.

This clone appeared many times. V usage is TRBV7-6 and J usage is TRBJ2-2; D remains unclear. The CDR3 spans 13 residues. Per germline, CDR1 SGHVS and CDR2 FNYEAQ. V dropped 6 bases and J dropped 5 bases, with 10 bases sitting between them. In DNA form, the CDR3 reads TGTGCCAGCAGTTTGACGGAAACCGGGGAGCTGTTTTTT. This gives the protein CASSLTETGELFF.

The chain recombines TRBV9 with TRBJ1-1, with 8 bases matching TRBD1. The CDR3 consists of 16 residues. V was pared by 0 bases and J by 7 bases, with 11 bases of the junction left unmatched. Per germline, CDR1 SGDLS and CDR2 YYNGEE. The CDR3, as DNA: TGTGCCAGCAGCGTAGCCCTCAGGGGGCTGGATGGTGAAGCTTTCTTT. Encoded protein: CASSVALRGLDGEAFF.